The 17 T cell receptor beta chains reported below all come from one sample, sequenced in a study of T cell repertoires in ileal Crohn's disease. Sequencing was performed with immunoSEQ multiplex PCR; in TCRdb, only in-frame clones are kept and a portion is missing. Among 6,000 to 8,500 clones listed, under 75% were seen once. Sequenced input: ileal tissue. These receptors were collected from an adult with Crohn's disease.

The chain uses TRBV11-3 and TRBJ2-3; the D is unclear. Germline CDR1 and CDR2: SGHNT and YENEEA. This CDR3 contains 14 residues. The ends were cut back, 1 base at V and 0 bases at J, with 5 bases in the middle. The CDR3 region has the DNA TGTGCCAGCAGCTTAGGCAGAAGCACAGATACGCAGTATTTT. Amino acid sequence: CASSLGRSTDTQYF.

V is TRBV7-2 and J is TRBJ1-2; 8 nucleotides agree with TRBD1. This CDR3 has 15 residues. Germline CDR1 is SGHTA and CDR2 is FQGNSA. Trimming took 5 bases from V and 2 from J; bases not matched to a gene: 7. CDR3 protein: CASSQGATGNYGYTF. The CDR3 nucleotides read TGTGCCAGCAGCCAGGGGGCGACAGGGAACTATGGCTACACCTTC.

CDR3 DNA sequence: TGTGCCAGCACCCAACAGGGGGCGCTGGACACCGGGGAGCTGTTTTTT. It specifies CASTQQGALDTGELFF. J is TRBJ2-2 and V is TRBV28, with 9 bases matching TRBD1. V lost 7 bases, J lost 3 bases, and 9 bases stayed unmatched. Germline V lookup: CDR1 MDHEN, CDR2 SYDVKM. The CDR3 contains 16 residues.

The chain has TRBV5-1 and TRBJ2-5; weak D call: TRBD2 (5 bases). The germline V and J ends were trimmed by 5 bases and 5 bases, with 13 bases remaining between them. Germline V lookup: CDR1 SGHRS, CDR2 YFSETQ. This CDR3 spans 13 amino acids. The CDR3: CASSSSTGETQYF. The CDR3 nucleotides are TGCGCCAGCAGTTCTAGCACGGGTGAGACCCAGTACTTC. Full variable domain (remainder filled in from reference TRBV5-1 and TRBJ2-5): KAGVTQTPRYLIKTRGQQVTLSCSPISGHRSVSWYQQTPGQGLQFLFEYFSETQRNKGNFPGRFSGRQFSNSRSEMNVSTLELGDSALYLCASSSSTGETQYFGPGTRLLVL.

The V call is TRBV5-1, the J call TRBJ2-3; D is undetermined. CDR1 SGHRS and CDR2 YFSETQ come from the germline V gene. This CDR3 has 12 amino acids. With 6 bases removed from V and 2 bases from J, the gap between germline ends came to 7 bases. CDR3: CASTQNTDTQYF. The CDR3 DNA reads as TGCGCCAGCACCCAGAACACAGATACGCAGTATTTT. The full variable domain, in which reference TRBV5-1 and TRBJ2-3 provide the parts outside the CDR3, is KAGVTQTPRYLIKTRGQQVTLSCSPISGHRSVSWYQQTPGQGLQFLFEYFSETQRNKGNFPGRFSGRQFSNSRSEMNVSTLELGDSALYLCASTQNTDTQYFGPGTRLTVL.

The genes are TRBV7-2 and TRBJ1-2; D not resolved. This CDR3 is 16 amino acids long. Trimming removed 2 bases at V and 0 bases at J, with 13 bases between. From germline, CDR1 is SGHTA and CDR2 FQGNSA. In DNA, the CDR3 is TGTGCCAGCAGCTTAATATCTGTGCGTTCTAACTATGGCTACACCTTC. This sequence encodes CASSLISVRSNYGYTF.

The chain carries TRBV29-1 and TRBJ1-1, with D possibly matching TRBD1 (5 bases). The CDR3 is 14 amino acids. With 8 bases removed from V and 3 bases from J, the gap between germline ends came to 19 bases. CDR1 and CDR2 (germline): SQVTM, ANQGSEA. The DNA of the CDR3 is TGCAGCTCCATTGAAGCAGGGAGGGACACTGAAGCTTTCTTT. Protein: CSSIEAGRDTEAFF. The full variable domain, completed using reference TRBV29-1 and TRBJ1-1, is SAVISQKPSRDICQRGTSLTIQCQVDSQVTMMFWYRQQPGQSLTLIATANQGSEATYESGFVIDKFPISRPNLTFSTLTVSNMSPEDSSIYLCSSIEAGRDTEAFFGQGTRLTVV.

This clone appeared once. The chain employs TRBV10-3 and TRBJ1-3; 7 bases align to TRBD1. The CDR3 length is 16 residues. Trimming cost V 10 bases and J 3 bases; bases outside gene matches: 15. Looked up from germline, CDR1 is ENHRY and CDR2 is SYGVKD. This CDR3 is CATMTLQGSLGNTIYF. Here the CDR3 DNA reads TGTGCCACTATGACCTTACAGGGGTCCCTTGGAAACACCATATATTTT.

This chain joins TRBV2 and TRBJ1-5; TRBD1 is a possible D gene (6 bases). The CDR3 loop spans 15 amino acids. Germline-derived CDR1 and CDR2 are SNHLY and FYNNEI. Trimming left V 5 bases short and J 7 bases short, with 18 bases between. CDR3 amino acids: CASSLRPGAKQPQHF. The DNA of the CDR3 is TGTGCCAGCAGTCTTAGGCCAGGGGCGAAACAGCCCCAGCATTTT.

This clone turned up a few times. The CDR3 region is CASSSAGSTTSGNTIYF. The CDR3, as DNA: TGTGCCAGCAGTTCCGCGGGGTCAACAACCTCTGGAAACACCATATATTTT. The chain employs TRBV27 and TRBJ1-3, with D unclear. Between the trimmed V and J ends, which lost 4 bases and 0 bases, there was a span of 16 bases. The CDR3 contains 17 residues. Looked up from germline, CDR1 is MNHEY and CDR2 is SMNVEV (reference sequence).

This clone occurred a few times. The CDR3 coding sequence is TGTGCCTGGAGGAGGGGACAGGGGCTAAGCTATGGCTACACCTTC. This translates into CAWRRGQGLSYGYTF. The chain uses TRBV30 and TRBJ1-2, with 10 bases lining up with TRBD1. The CDR3 runs 15 residues. Looked up from germline, CDR1 is GTSNPN and CDR2 is SVGIG (reference sequence). V shed 3 bases and J 4 bases; nucleotides not matched to a gene: 8.

This clone was counted only a few times. The chain couples TRBV9 to TRBJ1-2; the D is unclear. Looked up from germline, CDR1 is SGDLS and CDR2 is YYNGEE. The CDR3 covers 14 residues. V was clipped by 5 bases and J by 0 bases, with 11 bases between them. CDR3 in DNA: TGTGCCAGCAGTGCGCTGGGAGCTAACTATGGCTACACCTTC. It yields the protein CASSALGANYGYTF.

The CDR3 DNA is TGTGCCATCGACGGGAAGCCCCTTTCCTACGAGCAGTACTTC. Translation gives CAIDGKPLSYEQYF. This chain uses TRBV2 with TRBJ2-7; a possible D gene is TRBD2 (5 bases). The CDR3 is made up of 14 amino acids. CDR1 is SNHLY, CDR2 FYNNEI, per germline. Between the trimmed V and J ends, which lost 10 bases and 1 base, there was a span of 17 bases.

The rearrangement joins TRBV18 to TRBJ2-7; possible D gene TRBD2, 5 bases. V lost 3 bases to trimming and J lost 6 bases, with 15 bases between them. CDR1 KGHSH and CDR2 LQKENI come from the germline V gene. This CDR3 has 14 amino acids. The CDR3, as DNA: TGTGCCAGCTCACCGGGCGGGCTCCTAGCCGAGCAGTACTTC. The encoded protein is CASSPGGLLAEQYF.

This rearrangement joins TRBV5-4 to TRBJ1-1; TRBD1 matches at 7 bases. Germline V gives CDR1 SGHNT, CDR2 YYREEE (reference sequence). This CDR3 has 16 amino acids. The J segment lost 2 bases and the V segment lost 1 base, leaving 8 bases of the junction unmatched. CDR3 sequence (DNA): TGTGCCAGCAGCTTGAGTTGGGGGACAGCCAACACTGAAGCTTTCTTT. Protein sequence: CASSLSWGTANTEAFF.

This clone was observed a handful of times. The rearrangement links TRBV4-3 to TRBJ1-6, with TRBD1 identical over 7 bases. The CDR3 contains 16 residues. With 0 bases clipped from V and 10 bases from J, the junction kept 9 bases outside the gene matches. The V gene's germline CDR1 is LGHNA and CDR2 YSLEER. The CDR3 region is CASSQEFRDRVSPLHF. DNA of the CDR3: TGCGCCAGCAGCCAAGAATTTCGCGACAGGGTCTCACCCCTCCACTTT.

The J gene is TRBJ2-2, the V gene TRBV5-1; D is unresolved. Trimming stripped 2 bases from V and 6 bases from J, with 11 bases between. CDR3 length equals 14 residues. CDR1 is SGHRS and CDR2 is YFSETQ in the germline V gene. As DNA, the CDR3 is TGCGCCAGCAGCTTCCTTTCCTCCGCCGGGGAGCTGTTTTTT. Translating gives CASSFLSSAGELFF.